This T cell receptor beta chain was obtained from a study of cytomegalovirus exposure and HLA in healthy donors (dated by TCRdb to 2016 to 2017). Background on the whole study: An earlier analysis of approximately 640 of the donors reported 250 to 300 Gb of sequence data and around 110 million unique TCR beta sequences from 150 million to 200 million T cells. An early release covering 550 to 700 HLA-typed donors comprised about 290 gigabases of sequencing data and around 80 million unique TCR sequences. Among the roughly 400 genotyped donors, around 81% belonged to the genetic ancestry cluster associated with self-reported Caucasian donors. The study aimed to test whether signatures of past pathogen exposure could be identified by cataloging public T cell receptors. The T cell repertoires of 666 subjects were profiled by immunosequencing and related to cytomegalovirus serostatus. A separate validation cohort of 100 to 150 different subjects was used in addition to the 666-subject first cohort. High-throughput TCR immunosequencing, statistical association of individual TCRs with disease status, and machine learning were combined to predict cytomegalovirus infection status. In a later analysis, previously published TCR beta repertoires from fewer than 750 donors were re-analyzed and high-resolution HLA genotyping was added so that TCR occurrence patterns could be studied. Rather than using new phenotypic data, the later analysis identified candidate immune exposures from TCR beta sequences and from how often those sequences occurred across donors. An earlier analysis of 587 of the donors used high-throughput TCR beta sequencing to judge whether each TCR beta V gene segment behaved as functional or pseudogenic. Donor age, sex, ethnicity and CMV serostatus were compiled alongside the repertoire data. In a later genetic analysis, genome-wide SNP genotypes for about 65% of the roughly 700 donors were used, and that subset was treated as a discovery cohort. Every discovery cohort repertoire had been produced on one sequencing platform. HLA typing covered class I and class II loci at four-digit resolution. Typing coverage varied by locus: about 620-630 donors for A, B, C, DRB1 and DQB1; more than 500 for DQA1; about 590 for DPA1; fewer than 480 for DPB1. Roughly five DR-DQ haplotypes were treated as single units for association and clustering because of strong linkage in the cohort. Among 350 to 400 genotyped donors of the cohort, an average of approximately 250,000 unique TCR beta nucleotide sequences were sequenced per donor, about a sixth of them non-productive. General conclusions and limits of the study: HLA typing was unavailable for some donors at each locus, so association tests used only the typed subset. Compared with equally common non-associated chains, HLA-associated TCR beta chains in a later analysis were more clonally expanded and had lower generation probabilities. A cluster of highly shared sequence variants was judged likely to represent a technical artifact of the sequencing pipeline. The authors suggested that the approach could potentially be extended to other disease states and immunological phenotypes. In an earlier analysis of 500 to 650 of the donors, most TCR beta V segments appeared in productive rearrangements about 87% or about 30% of the time, broadly matching IMGT annotations. In a later analysis, TCR association rates were found to vary across HLA loci, with the most associated TCRs seen for DRB1 alleles and the fewest for HLA-C alleles. When HLA alleles, especially DR and DQ, strongly co-occurred, attributing TCR associations to individual alleles was difficult. In this cohort, only TCR beta chains were sequenced, and detectable features were limited by the absence of alpha or paired-chain data. A later genetic analysis reported fewer N-insertions in productive TCRs among donors in an Asian-associated ancestry cluster than the roughly 620-donor mean. An association between a missense DCLRE1C variant and V-gene and J-gene trimming of TCR beta chains was found in a later genetic analysis and replicated in an independent cohort. Immune exposure information for the cohort was limited to CMV serostatus. According to a later analysis, parvovirus B19, influenza, CMV and Epstein-Barr virus appeared linked to several top co-occurrence clusters. Specific HLA alleles were associated with 16,951 TCR beta sequences at a false discovery rate of 0.05 in a later analysis. A later analysis found that most CMV-associated TCR beta chains appeared HLA-restricted, with HLA associations seemingly driven largely by CMV exposure. About 17 rarely observed V segments, including chromosome 9 orphons, were excluded from the earlier analysis of several hundred of the donors because counts were too low. Sequencing depth was assumed to be roughly uniform across donors in the presence/absence analyses, though that assumption may not hold. In the study, around 160 TCR beta chains were listed as associated with cytomegalovirus. The classifier was reported to diagnose cytomegalovirus status with high specificity and sensitivity in both the original cohort and the validation cohort. The 87-base-pair reads could not distinguish some IMGT-functional V segments, including TRBV6-2 and TRBV6-3, so those segments were excluded. Correlated functional status among segregating V segments might reflect linkage disequilibrium, but an unknown experimental factor could not be ruled out. A further reported finding was that TCR beta sequences accurately predicted the HLA-A and HLA-B alleles for most subjects in the first cohort. While some public TCRs were present in many individuals, most TCR sequences turned up only very rarely across donors. Three of the identified cytomegalovirus-associated TCR beta chains were confirmed in vitro to be specific for cytomegalovirus antigens.

The cohort was made up of several hundred healthy bone marrow donors. All cohort members were sampled while nominally healthy, although unrecorded immune exposures were likely present. The donor tested CMV seronegative, placing the donor among the 300 to 400 seronegative members of the cohort. A peripheral blood sample was collected from each donor, and TCR beta sequencing was performed on peripheral blood mononuclear cells. Genomic DNA was extracted from the blood cell samples with the Qiagen DNeasy Blood Extraction Kit. Library construction relied on the immunoSEQ multiplex PCR assay. The multiplex PCR relied on a mix of 60 forward primers for TCR Vbeta segments and 13 reverse primers for TCR Jbeta segments. A multiplex PCR assay on genomic DNA amplified the CDR3 region of rearranged TCR beta genes. The amplified TCR beta libraries were sequenced on the Illumina HiSeq System as 87-base-pair reads. Concerning the study's data processing: Across the roughly 670 repertoires, a later analysis counted tens of millions of unique TCR beta chains, about 10 million of which were shared by at least two donors. To remove PCR and sequencing errors, raw reads were error-corrected and collapsed into unique sequences using a nearest-neighbor algorithm that merged closely related sequences. To assign V, D and J gene segments, CDR3 sequences were aligned to IMGT reference sequences. For a sequence to be retained, a match of at least six nucleotides to both a V gene segment and a J gene segment was required. Rearrangements were classified as productive when the CDR3 lacked stop codons and remained in frame with V and J, and all other rearrangements were classified as non-productive. Following IMGT convention, CDR3 was defined as the stretch from the second conserved V-encoded cysteine up to the conserved J-encoded phenylalanine. The earlier analysis of approximately 590 of the donors excluded any sequence lacking an unambiguous match to a single V gene segment. An earlier analysis of just under 600 of the donors called V segments functional above 56.7% productive rearrangements and segregating when the between-donor standard deviation exceeded 5%. To diagnose cytomegalovirus status from the catalog of TCR beta chain sequences, a statistical classification framework was built. In a later analysis, V and J genes were assigned by comparing TCR nucleotide sequences against IMGT/GENE-DB human TR gene sequences. A later analysis assigned CDR3 sequences and most-parsimonious VDJ recombination scenarios with the TCRdist pipeline. A later analysis defined each TCR beta chain by its CDR3 amino acid sequence plus V-gene family, and excluded reads lacking a unique V-gene family. A later analysis removed nearly 600 highly shared, low-generation-probability nucleotide sequences to deal with suspected cross-contamination and a sequencing artifact. A later analysis calculated a clonal expansion index for each public chain from normalized within-repertoire ranks of inferred template counts. In a later analysis, generation probabilities were computed using a VDJ recombination model fitted to out-of-frame rearrangements, and the results were checked against IGoR. In a later analysis, TCR-TCR, TCR-HLA and TCR-CMV co-occurrence was scored with hypergeometric tests, and a repertoire-size bias correction was applied to TCR pairs. A later analysis estimated false discovery rates by permuting HLA or CMV assignments 20 times. A later analysis grouped co-occurring TCRs with DBSCAN, adding TCRdist sequence similarity when clustering within HLA-allele-positive subsets. For co-occurrence clustering, repertoires with fewer than 30,000 or more than 120,000 public chains were excluded, along with four or five repertoires with anomalous nucleotide sharing. What TCRdb holds here is the immuneACCESS table cut down to in-frame rearrangements. Part of the clones is not present; checked against another copy, under half of the missing clones reflect an unresolved V gene, and the others are unexplained. V and J calls and clone size follow that table, whereas D and trimming were derived from the DNA. This sample has 150,000 or so clones in its table, and around 75% of those were observed once. The ten biggest clones cover approximately 3% of the sample.

V and J are trimmed by 3 bases and 1 base, and the gene matches miss 5 bases of the junction. Spanning cysteine to phenylalanine, the CDR3 consists of 15 amino acids. The DNA shown is the 45-base CDR3, in frame from base 1. CDR1 and CDR2, looked up from the germline V gene, are KGHSH and LQKENI. Notes on this clone: Its specific antigen is unknown. No clone much larger than this one lies a single base away; base qualities are absent.

The sequenced sample consisted of PBMCs. This TCR was sampled from a male donor in good health and CMV-seronegative. Recombination linked TRBV18 to TRBJ1-1, with 7 bases in between that match TRBD1. Here the CDR3 is given as CASSPQTGKNTEAFF. The DNA sequence is TGTGCCAGCTCACCCCAGACAGGGAAGAACACTGAAGCTTTCTTT. The entire variable domain, with the stretches around the CDR3 drawn from the reference TRBV18 and TRBJ1-1 proteins, is NAGVMQNPRHLVRRRGQEARLRCSPMKGHSHVYWYRQLPEEGLKFMVYLQKENIIDESGMPKERFSAEFPKEGPSILRIQQVVRGDSAAYFCASSPQTGKNTEAFFGQGTRLTVV.